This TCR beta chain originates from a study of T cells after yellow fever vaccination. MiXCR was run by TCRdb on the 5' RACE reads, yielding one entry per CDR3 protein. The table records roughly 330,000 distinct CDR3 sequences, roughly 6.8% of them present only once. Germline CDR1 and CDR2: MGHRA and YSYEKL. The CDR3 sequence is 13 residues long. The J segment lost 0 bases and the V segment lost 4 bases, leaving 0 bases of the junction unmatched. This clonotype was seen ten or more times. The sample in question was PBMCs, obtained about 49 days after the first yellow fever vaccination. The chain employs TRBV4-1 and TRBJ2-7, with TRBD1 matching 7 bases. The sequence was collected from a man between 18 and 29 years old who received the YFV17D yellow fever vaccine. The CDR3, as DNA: TGCGCCAGCAGCCGGACAGGCTCCTACGAGCAGTACTTC. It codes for CASSRTGSYEQYF.